A single T cell receptor beta chain is shown here with its context. This record belongs to a study of cytomegalovirus exposure and HLA in healthy donors. Researchers ran the PCR with 60 Vbeta and 13 Jbeta primers. Profiling relied on immunoSEQ multiplex PCR, and the TCRdb table lists in-frame clones only, not all of them. The data hold under 200,000 clones, with approximately 80% observed a single time. The sequencing input was PBMCs. The source is a man in his fifties or sixties in good health and CMV-seropositive.

This CDR3 reads CASRAGLAADTQYF. The CDR3 coding sequence is TGTGCCAGTCGGGCGGGGCTGGCTGCAGATACGCAGTATTTT. The rearrangement uses TRBV19 and TRBJ2-3; D is perhaps TRBD2 (6 bases). The CDR3 extends over 14 amino acids. Deletions cut 8 bases from V and 4 bases from J, with 16 bases between. Germline assignment: CDR1 LNHDA and CDR2 SQIVND (reference sequence).